Listed below are T cell receptor beta chains from one sample, sequenced in a study of cytomegalovirus exposure and HLA in healthy donors. Produced via immunoSEQ multiplex PCR; TCRdb's table is partial and in-frame only. The data contain 110,000 or so clones, roughly 12% of them singletons. Material: PBMCs. These receptors originate from a man aged 40-55 years in good health and CMV-seropositive. CDR3s leave out the opening cysteine and the closing phenylalanine or tryptophan. Each record gives: V gene, clone size, J gene, CDR3 protein. Only some rows state a clone size, as once, few, many or a class for expanded clones.

TRBV7-3	.	TRBJ1-1	ASSWGGGNTEAF
TRBV2	few	TRBJ2-5	ASSVGLAGSETQY
TRBV5-1	.	TRBJ2-2	ASSISGTGRNGELF
TRBV9	.	TRBJ1-3	ASSPRPPSGDTIY
TRBV30	few	TRBJ1-5	AWSVGVYSNQPQH
TRBV7-9	few	TRBJ2-5	ASSPLGWGGSRETQY
TRBV11-2	.	TRBJ1-2	ASSPGGNYGYT
TRBV4-1	.	TRBJ2-3	ASSPIRASSTDTQY
TRBV27	few	TRBJ2-5	ASSFLATQETQY
TRBV5-4	few	TRBJ2-7	ASSFGSKAGLYEQY
TRBV4-3	.	TRBJ2-7	ASSQDRQFYEQY
TRBV21-1	few	TRBJ2-5	ASSPRGQGETQY
TRBV5-4	many	TRBJ2-7	ASSPDRGSYEQY
TRBV28	.	TRBJ2-2	ASSFLRTGELF
TRBV6-6	few	TRBJ2-7	ASRTTGTYEQY
TRBV5-1	few	TRBJ1-1	ASSYDPGVSTEAF
TRBV4-1	few	TRBJ1-3	ASSQTDSSGNTIY
TRBV4-1	few	TRBJ1-4	ASSQDETGARSTNEKLF
TRBV5-1	.	TRBJ2-2	ASSFWAPPGELF
TRBV27	few	TRBJ2-5	ASSLDRGQETQY
TRBV12-5	few	TRBJ1-3	ASGLVLDRQGNTIY
TRBV9	.	TRBJ2-5	ASSATKGATSGRVGETQY
TRBV7-2	once	TRBJ2-3	ASSPRQGRSTDTQY
TRBV7-9	.	TRBJ1-1	ASSPWTRNTEAF
TRBV27	few	TRBJ1-1	ASSLGTGAYTEAF
TRBV6-6	.	TRBJ2-3	ASSPGTERSTDTQY
TRBV10-1	.	TRBJ1-5	ASIFRVGNQPQH
TRBV9	.	TRBJ2-5	ASSLGAGGGQETQY
TRBV19	.	TRBJ1-5	ASSTLTGAYSNQPQH
TRBV28	few	TRBJ2-7	ASRVKGGTNYEQY
TRBV5-1	.	TRBJ2-5	ASSSPGLEGETQY
TRBV19	.	TRBJ2-7	ASSRDPAGYEQY
TRBV7-6	few	TRBJ1-2	ASSGFPGQGAYGYT
TRBV5-5	.	TRBJ2-5	ASSFQFQETQY
TRBV6-5	few	TRBJ2-1	ASRLGTGNNEQF
TRBV27	.	TRBJ1-5	ASSPGQGAGQPQH
TRBV5-8	.	TRBJ2-5	ASSSGEETQY
TRBV19	once	TRBJ2-2	ASSAREGLSGELF
TRBV6-5	.	TRBJ2-5	ASPPPWGHGPQY
TRBV6-6	few	TRBJ1-2	ASTEDRGLNYGYT
TRBV18	once	TRBJ1-1	ASSPGQGAGEAF
TRBV28	few	TRBJ2-3	ASSSGTSGGDTQY
TRBV4-1	.	TRBJ2-5	ASSRTAQETQY
TRBV7-2	.	TRBJ2-1	ASSWDRGLGSYNEQF
TRBV19	.	TRBJ2-1	ASSIGHPGGNEQF
TRBV2	.	TRBJ1-2	ASSLGTETYGYT
TRBV16	.	TRBJ1-1	ASITSTGYLNTEAF
TRBV19	few	TRBJ2-1	ASSITSGDLFYNEQF
TRBV5-1	few	TRBJ2-7	ASSPPTSYEQY
TRBV29-1	.	TRBJ2-3	SAPRRGRNTDTQY
TRBV30	.	TRBJ2-1	AWSTGTGDNEQF
TRBV25-1	few	TRBJ2-1	ASSELGQQSYNEQF
TRBV27	few	TRBJ1-5	ASSPTGNNQPQH
TRBV9	few	TRBJ2-7	ASSVALSGQDVLYEQY
TRBV7-9	.	TRBJ2-1	ASSLGSSYNEQF
TRBV6-1	many	TRBJ2-2	ASSVLAGEVTGELF
TRBV19	few	TRBJ1-5	ASSQISGRNQPQH
TRBV7-2	.	TRBJ2-7	ASSLALAEQY
TRBV2	few	TRBJ2-3	ASSESQDYGMDTQY
TRBV27	few	TRBJ2-1	ASSFVGGLAGYNEQF